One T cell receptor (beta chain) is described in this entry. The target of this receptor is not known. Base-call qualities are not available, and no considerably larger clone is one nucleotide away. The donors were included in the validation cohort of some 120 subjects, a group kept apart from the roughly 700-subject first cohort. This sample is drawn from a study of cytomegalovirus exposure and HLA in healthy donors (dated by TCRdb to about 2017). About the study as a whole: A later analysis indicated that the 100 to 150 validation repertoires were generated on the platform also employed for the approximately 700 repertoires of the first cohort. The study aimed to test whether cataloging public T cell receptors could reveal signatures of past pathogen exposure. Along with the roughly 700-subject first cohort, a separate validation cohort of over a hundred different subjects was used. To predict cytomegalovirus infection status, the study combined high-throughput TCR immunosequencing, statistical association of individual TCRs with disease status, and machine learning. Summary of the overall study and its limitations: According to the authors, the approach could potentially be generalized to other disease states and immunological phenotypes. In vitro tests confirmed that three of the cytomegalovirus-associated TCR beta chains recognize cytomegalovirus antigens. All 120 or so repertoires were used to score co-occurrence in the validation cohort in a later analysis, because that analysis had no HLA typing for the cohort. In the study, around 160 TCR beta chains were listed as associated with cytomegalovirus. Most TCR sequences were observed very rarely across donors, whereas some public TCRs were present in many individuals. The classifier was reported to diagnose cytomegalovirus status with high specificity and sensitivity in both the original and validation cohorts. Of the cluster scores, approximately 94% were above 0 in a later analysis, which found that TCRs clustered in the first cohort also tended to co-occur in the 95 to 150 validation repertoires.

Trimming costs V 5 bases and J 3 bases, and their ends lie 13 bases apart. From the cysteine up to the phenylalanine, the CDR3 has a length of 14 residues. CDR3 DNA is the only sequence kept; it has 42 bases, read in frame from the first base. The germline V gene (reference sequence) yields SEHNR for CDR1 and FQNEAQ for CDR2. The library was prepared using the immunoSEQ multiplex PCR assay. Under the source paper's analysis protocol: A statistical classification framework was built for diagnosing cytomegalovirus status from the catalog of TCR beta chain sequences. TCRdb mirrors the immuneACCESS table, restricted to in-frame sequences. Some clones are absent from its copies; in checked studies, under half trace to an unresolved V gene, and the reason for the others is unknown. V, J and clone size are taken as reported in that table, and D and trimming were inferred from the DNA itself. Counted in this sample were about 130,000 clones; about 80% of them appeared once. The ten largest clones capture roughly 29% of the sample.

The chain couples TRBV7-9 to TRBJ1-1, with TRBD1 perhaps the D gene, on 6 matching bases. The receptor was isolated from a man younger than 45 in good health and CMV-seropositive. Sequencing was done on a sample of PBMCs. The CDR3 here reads CASSLAGTYTEAFF. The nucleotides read TGTGCCAGCAGCCTCGCTGGGACATACACTGAAGCTTTCTTT.